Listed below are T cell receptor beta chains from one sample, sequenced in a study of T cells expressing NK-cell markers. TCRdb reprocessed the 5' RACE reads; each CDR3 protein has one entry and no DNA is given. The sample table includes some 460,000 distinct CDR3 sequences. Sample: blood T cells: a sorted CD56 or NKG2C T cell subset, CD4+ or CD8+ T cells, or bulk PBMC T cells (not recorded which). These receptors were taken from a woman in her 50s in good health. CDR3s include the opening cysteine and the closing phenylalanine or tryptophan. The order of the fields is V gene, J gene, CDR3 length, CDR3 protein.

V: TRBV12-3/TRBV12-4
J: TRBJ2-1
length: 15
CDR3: CASSLQVSGRAEQFF

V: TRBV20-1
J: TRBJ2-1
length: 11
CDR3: CSGDLYNEQFF

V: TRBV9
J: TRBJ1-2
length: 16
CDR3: CASSGGIEPANYGYTF

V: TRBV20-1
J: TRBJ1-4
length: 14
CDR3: CSARAMAGDEKLFF

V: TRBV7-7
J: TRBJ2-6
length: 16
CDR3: CATTGSKHSGANVLTF

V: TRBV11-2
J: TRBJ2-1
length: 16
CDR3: CASSAITSGRGNEQFF

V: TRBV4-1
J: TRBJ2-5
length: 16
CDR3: CASSRSGTRQLETQYF

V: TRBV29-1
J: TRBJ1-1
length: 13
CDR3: CSVAGNMNTEAFF

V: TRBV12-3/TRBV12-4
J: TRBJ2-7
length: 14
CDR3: CASRIGGRSYEQYF

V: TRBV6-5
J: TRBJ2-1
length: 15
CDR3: CASSRGTRDHNEQFF

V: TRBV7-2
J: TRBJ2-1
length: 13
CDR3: CASSLRGYNEQFF

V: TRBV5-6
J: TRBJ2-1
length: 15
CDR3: CASSVLAGGTNEQFF

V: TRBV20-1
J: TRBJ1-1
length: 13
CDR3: CSAVNRGTTEAFF

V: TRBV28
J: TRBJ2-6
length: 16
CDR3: CASIASSSSGANVLTF

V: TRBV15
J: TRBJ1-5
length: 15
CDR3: CATSRDHSDWQPQHF

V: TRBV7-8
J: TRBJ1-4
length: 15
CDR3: CASSHRQRGNEKLFF

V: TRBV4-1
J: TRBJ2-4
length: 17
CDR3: CASSQIVAGLAKNIQYF

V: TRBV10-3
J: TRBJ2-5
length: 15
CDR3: CAISALQGIQETQYF

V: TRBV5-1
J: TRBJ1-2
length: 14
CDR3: CASSFGQTNYGYTF

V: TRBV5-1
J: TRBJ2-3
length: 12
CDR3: CASTEDKGTQYF

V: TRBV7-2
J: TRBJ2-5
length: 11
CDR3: CASMSGTPMYF

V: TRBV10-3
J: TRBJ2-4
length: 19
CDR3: CAISEFRTSGRLAKNIQYF

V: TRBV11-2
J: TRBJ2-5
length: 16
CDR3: CASNKASGSQGETQYF

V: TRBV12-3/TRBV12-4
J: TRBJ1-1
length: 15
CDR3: CASSGQSSKTTEAFF

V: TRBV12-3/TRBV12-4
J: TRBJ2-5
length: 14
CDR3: CASSFQRLVRTQYF

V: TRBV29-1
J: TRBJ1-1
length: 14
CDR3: CSALTGIMNTEAFF

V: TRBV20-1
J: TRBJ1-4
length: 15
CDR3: CSATSGERANEKLFF

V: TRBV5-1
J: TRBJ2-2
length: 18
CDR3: CASSLGLAGAWNTGELFF

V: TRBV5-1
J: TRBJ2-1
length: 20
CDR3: CASSLTLAGGLRSSYNEQFF